The following is a T cell receptor (beta chain) sequence with its context. Antigen: not known. 5'RACE template switching added a universal primer site and UMIs to TCR cDNA. TCRdb re-analysed the 5' RACE reads in MiXCR, keeping a single row per CDR3 protein. The table has around 500,000 distinct CDR3 sequences, 21% seen once. The entry originates in a study of T cells after yellow fever vaccination. On the study more broadly: The authors prepared low-cell-number fractions using SMART-Seq v4 Ultra Low Input.

This CDR3 contains 16 residues. Germline V gene sequence: CDR1 MNHEY, CDR2 SVGEGT. The germline V and J ends were trimmed by 4 bases and 0 bases, with 16 bases remaining between them. General observations from the study: Contamination of FACS-sorted repertoires by abundant clonotypes from the bulk population could occur. The secondary response was weaker but peaked faster, day 5 versus 15.

The J gene is TRBJ2-7, the V gene TRBV6-2 or TRBV6-3; D gene ambiguous. The sequenced sample was PBMCs, obtained roughly 23 days after the first yellow fever vaccination. This TCR was sampled from a young man who received the YFV17D yellow fever vaccine. Here the CDR3 reads CASSSVRSSSSYEQYV. DNA of the CDR3: TGTGCCAGCAGTTCCGTCAGGTCTTCGAGCTCCTACGAGCAGTACGTC.